These 9 T cell receptor beta chains share one sample of origin, sequenced in a study of response to subunit inactivated influenza vaccine. Using its own MiXCR run on the RT-PCR reads, TCRdb lists one record per CDR3 protein. The sample records 550,000 to 650,000 distinct CDR3 sequences, 10% to 15% being singletons. This material consisted of PBMCs from blood, taken on the day of vaccination. The receptors were gathered from a man aged 50-59 years who received an inactivated influenza vaccine.

This chain connects TRBV9 to TRBJ2-7; D may match TRBD1 or TRBD2 (5 bases each). This CDR3 spans 14 amino acids. CDR1 is SGDLS and CDR2 is YYNGEE in the germline V gene. Deletions cut 3 bases from V and 1 base from J, with 11 bases between. CDR3 sequence reads: CASSAGTSSYEQYF. As DNA, the CDR3 is TGTGCCAGCAGCGCCGGGACCTCTTCCTACGAGCAGTACTTC.

In DNA form, the CDR3 reads TGTGCCAGCAGCCTAATGGAGTGGACAGCAGACACTGAAGCTTTCTTT. As protein: CASSLMEWTADTEAFF. The chain uses TRBV7-9 and TRBJ1-1, with D possibly being TRBD1 (6 bases). V lost 5 bases to trimming and J lost 3 bases, with 19 bases between them. The CDR3 has 16 amino acids. CDR1 is SEHNR and CDR2 is FQNEAQ in the germline V gene (reference sequence).

This clonotype was seen a handful of times. CDR3 loop: CASSIKEGSYEQYF. The CDR3 region has the DNA TGTGCCAGCAGCATAAAGGAGGGGTCCTACGAGCAGTACTTC. The chain uses TRBV7-2 and TRBJ2-7, with D perhaps matching TRBD2 (6 bases). Trimming removed 5 bases at V and 1 base at J, with 12 bases between. CDR1 is SGHTA and CDR2 is FQGNSA in the germline V gene. The CDR3 has 14 amino acids.

The gene calls are TRBV7-2 and TRBJ2-7; D perhaps matches TRBD1 (6 bases). The length of the CDR3 is 15 residues. Trimming took off 5 bases at V and 3 bases at J, with 17 bases between the two ends. Germline CDR1 reads SGHTA; CDR2 reads FQGNSA. In DNA, the CDR3 is TGTGCCAGCAGCGATCGACAGGTTCTAAACTACGAGCAGTACTTC. Amino acids: CASSDRQVLNYEQYF.

This clonotype showed up just a few times. The V call is TRBV7-9, the J call TRBJ2-1; D is perhaps TRBD1 or TRBD2 (5 bases each). CDR1 and CDR2 (germline): SEHNR, FQNEAQ (reference sequence). The V end lost 3 bases, the J end lost 11 bases, and 14 bases lay between the germline ends. CDR3 length equals 13 residues. This CDR3 is CASSLDPGRQQFF. The CDR3 nucleotides read TGTGCCAGCAGCTTGGACCCGGGACGGCAGCAGTTCTTC.

This sequence joins TRBV2 and TRBJ2-5; 7 bases fit TRBD1. Germline V gives CDR1 SNHLY, CDR2 FYNNEI. The CDR3 length is 12 residues. V lost 4 bases to trimming and J lost 5 bases; unmatched junction nucleotides: 1. The CDR3 is CASSVRGETQYF. As DNA, the CDR3 is TGTGCCAGCAGTGTCAGGGGGGAGACCCAGTACTTC. The full variable domain, in which reference TRBV2 and TRBJ2-5 provide the parts outside the CDR3, is EPEVTQTPSHQVTQMGQEVILRCVPISNHLYFYWYRQILGQKVEFLVSFYNNEISEKSEIFDDQFSVERPDGSNFTLKIRSTKLEDSAMYFCASSVRGETQYFGPGTRLLVL.

Concerning this clonotype itself: Relative to the germline gene, one junction end is altered; a read error may explain this. The chain links TRBV4-2 to TRBJ2-3; TRBD2 is a possible D gene (5 bases). The length of the CDR3 is 16 residues. Germline V CDR1 and CDR2: LGHNA, YNFKEQ. The chain's CDR3 is CASSQDLAASTDTQYF. The DNA of the CDR3 is TGCGCCAGCAGCCAAGATCTAGCTGCAAGCACAGATACGCAGTATTTT.

Only a few counts were recorded for this clonotype. The rearrangement uses TRBV6-5 and TRBJ2-3; 10 positions match TRBD2. CDR1 and CDR2 (germline): MNHEY, SVGAGI. This CDR3 region has 17 residues. The V gene end was trimmed by 3 bases and the J gene end by 3 bases; junction bases not matched to a gene: 9. The CDR3, as DNA: TGTGCCAGCAGTTATTCCTTAGCGGGAGGCGGAACAGATACGCAGTATTTT. Protein product: CASSYSLAGGGTDTQYF.

This clonotype was seen more than once but under ten times. This chain uses TRBV4-3 with TRBJ2-7; 7 bases are shared with TRBD2. Germline V gene sequence: CDR1 LGHNA, CDR2 YSLEER. CDR3 length: 16 amino acids. With 1 base clipped from V and 3 bases from J, the junction kept 9 bases outside the gene matches. The CDR3: CASSQVSGETYYEQYF. In nucleotides, the CDR3 is TGCGCCAGCAGCCAAGTGAGCGGGGAGACTTACTACGAGCAGTACTTC.